This TCR beta chain was sequenced for a study of blood T cell repertoires in COVID-19. Turning to the study itself: Material from acute and convalescent COVID-19 was sourced from the United States, Italy and Spain. Sources were T cells, B-cell-depleted T cells, or PBMCs; the material itself was cDNA or gDNA.

In the original workflow: Amplification from reference gene primers served as the basis for estimated nucleated cell counts. Profiling relied on immunoSEQ multiplex PCR, and the TCRdb table lists in-frame clones only, not all of them. That table is the source of V, J and clone size, and D and trimming were worked out from the DNA. The table includes over 85,000 clones, around 89% detected once. Looked up from germline, CDR1 is SGDLS and CDR2 is YYNGEE. This CDR3 region has 15 residues. The ends lost 6 bases at V and 4 bases at J; junction bases unmatched: 9. The V call is TRBV9, the J call TRBJ2-1; 8 bases line up with TRBD1. The sequence was collected from a woman in her forties or fifties with acute or convalescent COVID-19. The sample comprised peripheral blood. This chain's CDR3 is CASTQGAGTYNEQFF. The CDR3 bases are TGTGCCAGCACCCAGGGGGCGGGTACATACAATGAGCAGTTCTTC.